A selection of T cell receptor beta chains follows, all from one sample in a study of blood T cell repertoires in COVID-19. The table came from immunoSEQ multiplex PCR; TCRdb's copy has only in-frame clones and leaves some out. In the table there are some 340,000 clones, around 87% of which are singletons. Sequenced input: PBMCs or T cells enriched from blood (not recorded which). The receptors here all came from a woman in her 30s who had recovered from COVID-19. Both conserved end residues are part of each CDR3. A D gene is named only where the DNA matches it firmly. Size values are once, few and many counts, or a class for expanded clones, and some rows have none.

size,J,V,D,CDR3,DNA
once,TRBJ1-1,TRBV27,.,CASSTGTGTEAFF,TGTGCCAGCAGTACAGGGACGGGCACTGAAGCTTTCTTT
.,TRBJ2-1,TRBV4-3,.,CASSQEGGLPTVQFF,TGCGCCAGCAGCCAAGAAGGAGGGCTGCCGACGGTGCAGTTCTTC
once,TRBJ2-2,TRBV5-1,TRBD2,CASSDSAGGTGELFF,TGCGCCAGCAGCGACTCGGCGGGGGGGACCGGGGAGCTGTTTTTT
.,TRBJ1-1,TRBV27,.,CASSSLTEAFF,TGTGCCAGCAGTTCTCTCACTGAAGCTTTCTTT
.,TRBJ1-4,TRBV12-3/TRBV12-4,.,CASSLGGSGKLFF,TGTGCCAGCAGTTTGGGGGGGTCGGGAAAACTGTTTTTT
.,TRBJ2-5,TRBV7-9,TRBD1,CASSPQGQQETQYF,TGTGCCAGCAGCCCACAGGGACAGCAAGAGACCCAGTACTTC
.,TRBJ2-6,TRBV20-1,.,CSASTSGLTGANVLTF,TGCAGTGCTAGTACCTCAGGCTTAACTGGGGCCAACGTCCTGACTTTC
.,TRBJ1-5,TRBV7-2,.,CASSPTGQYNQPQHF,TGTGCCAGCAGCCCCACCGGACAGTACAATCAGCCCCAGCATTTT
.,TRBJ2-3,TRBV11-2,TRBD2,CASSLGGLAGDTQYF,TGTGCCAGCAGCTTAGGGGGGCTAGCGGGGGATACGCAGTATTTT
.,TRBJ2-5,TRBV6-2/TRBV6-3,.,CASSYFEETQYF,TGTGCCAGCAGTTACTTCGAGGAGACCCAGTACTTC
.,TRBJ2-3,TRBV19,.,CASSIRRVTDTQYF,TGTGCCAGTAGTATCCGGCGGGTCACAGATACGCAGTATTTT
.,TRBJ1-1,TRBV23-1,TRBD1,CASSVDRVEAFF,TGCGCCAGCTCGGTGGACAGGGTCGAAGCTTTCTTT
.,TRBJ2-5,TRBV28,.,CASRQGGETQYF,TGTGCCAGCCGCCAGGGGGGAGAGACCCAGTACTTC
.,TRBJ2-7,TRBV4-1,.,CASSQEIGTFSYEQYF,TGCGCCAGCAGCCAAGAGATTGGCACCTTCTCCTACGAGCAGTACTTC
.,TRBJ2-7,TRBV18,TRBD1,CASSPLDRGYYEQYF,TGTGCCAGCTCACCCCTGGACAGGGGGTACTACGAGCAGTACTTC
.,TRBJ1-2,TRBV29-1,.,CSVAKETAYGYTF,TGCAGCGTCGCGAAGGAGACAGCCTATGGCTACACCTTC
.,TRBJ2-1,TRBV27,.,CASSDIYNEQFF,TGTGCCAGTTCTGACATTTACAATGAGCAGTTCTTC
.,TRBJ1-6,TRBV28,TRBD1,CASRGQDPSPLHF,TGTGCCAGCAGGGGACAGGACCCATCACCCCTCCACTTT
.,TRBJ2-1,TRBV5-1,TRBD1,CATYPGQGAYNEQFF,TGCGCCACCTACCCGGGACAGGGGGCTTACAATGAGCAGTTCTTC
.,TRBJ2-1,TRBV11-3,.,CASSLEVRDEQFF,TGTGCCAGCAGCTTAGAGGTCAGGGATGAGCAGTTCTTC
.,TRBJ2-3,TRBV7-9,TRBD2,CASSFTSGDTDTQYF,TGTGCCAGCAGCTTCACTAGCGGGGACACAGATACGCAGTATTTT
.,TRBJ2-1,TRBV7-9,TRBD1,CASSLPRTGGNEQFF,TGTGCCAGCAGCCTCCCGAGGACAGGGGGCAATGAGCAGTTCTTC
.,TRBJ1-1,TRBV25-1,.,CASGTDRGGTEAFF,TGTGCCAGCGGGACTGACCGTGGGGGCACTGAAGCTTTCTTT
once,TRBJ2-3,TRBV5-1,.,CASSLDSGGRTDTQYF,TGCGCCAGCAGCTTGGATTCCGGGGGGCGCACAGATACGCAGTATTTT
.,TRBJ1-5,TRBV18,TRBD1,CASSPPGQPNQPQHF,TGTGCCAGCTCACCCCCGGGACAGCCCAATCAGCCCCAGCATTTT
.,TRBJ2-3,TRBV19,.,CASSMSGLGPAPDTQYF,TGTGCCAGTAGTATGTCGGGGTTGGGTCCCGCTCCAGATACGCAGTATTTT
.,TRBJ2-1,TRBV7-2,TRBD1,CASSSPTGGPYNEQFF,TGTGCCAGCAGCTCACCAACAGGGGGCCCCTACAATGAGCAGTTCTTC
few,TRBJ1-5,TRBV7-9,.,CASSWAGINQPQHF,TGTGCCAGCAGCTGGGCAGGGATCAATCAGCCCCAGCATTTT
.,TRBJ2-3,TRBV24-1,TRBD2,CATSGGTISTDTQYF,TGTGCCACCAGTGGAGGGACTATAAGCACAGATACGCAGTATTTT
.,TRBJ2-7,TRBV7-6,.,CASSRGFGTGEQYF,TGTGCCAGCAGCCGGGGGTTTGGGACGGGCGAGCAGTACTTC
.,TRBJ1-6,TRBV7-2,.,CASKSGPGNSPLHF,TGTGCCAGCAAGAGTGGGCCGGGGAATTCACCCCTCCACTTT
.,TRBJ2-5,TRBV7-6,TRBD1,CASSLVGDRALGTQYF,TGTGCCAGCAGCTTAGTCGGGGACAGGGCGTTAGGGACCCAGTACTTC
.,TRBJ1-4,TRBV9,.,CASTRSSATNEKLFF,TGTGCCAGCACCCGGAGCTCCGCAACTAATGAAAAACTGTTTTTT
.,TRBJ1-3,TRBV11-2,.,CASSSTRYSGNTIYF,TGTGCCAGCAGCTCGACACGGTACTCTGGAAACACCATATATTTT
.,TRBJ2-5,TRBV24-1,.,CATSDPIAGQTQETQYF,TGTGCCACCAGTGACCCGATTGCGGGACAGACCCAAGAGACCCAGTACTTC
.,TRBJ2-1,TRBV28,TRBD2,CASRGYSGGSSSYNEQFF,TGTGCCAGCAGGGGTTATAGCGGGGGGTCGAGCTCCTACAATGAGCAGTTCTTC
.,TRBJ1-1,TRBV19,.,CASSMDVNTGEAFF,TGTGCCAGTAGTATGGACGTCAACACAGGTGAAGCTTTCTTT
.,TRBJ2-1,TRBV11-1,TRBD2,CASSLEAGGGNEQFF,TGTGCCAGCAGCTTAGAAGCGGGGGGCGGCAATGAGCAGTTCTTC
.,TRBJ1-2,TRBV4-2,.,CASSQDLGSPDTF,TGTGCCAGCAGCCAAGATTTGGGGAGTCCCGACACCTTC
once,TRBJ1-1,TRBV7-9,TRBD1,CASSKDRGDTEAFF,TGTGCCAGCAGCAAAGACAGGGGTGACACTGAAGCTTTCTTT
.,TRBJ1-6,TRBV7-8,.,CASSLSRNSPLHF,TGTGCCAGCAGCTTATCGAGGAATTCACCCCTCCACTTT
.,TRBJ2-3,TRBV6-5,.,CASSWKGGDTTDTQYF,TGTGCCAGCAGTTGGAAAGGGGGGGATACCACAGATACGCAGTATTTT
once,TRBJ1-6,TRBV7-9,.,CASSSPRSPLHF,TGTGCCAGCAGTTCTCCGAGGTCACCCCTCCACTTT
many,TRBJ2-7,TRBV6-1,TRBD2,CASSAQSGLAVTAYEQYF,TGTGCCAGCAGTGCCCAATCCGGACTAGCGGTAACCGCCTACGAGCAGTACTTC